The T cell receptor (beta chain) described here comes from a study of blood T cell repertoires in COVID-19. Turning to the study itself: Acute and convalescent COVID-19 specimens originated in the United States, Italy and Spain. T cells, B-cell-depleted T cells, or PBMCs supplied cDNA or gDNA.

As processed by the authors: Researchers report that nucleated cell counts were estimated from reference gene primer amplification. Repertoires were generated with immunoSEQ multiplex PCR, while TCRdb's copy carries only in-frame clones and drops some. V, J and clone size are those of that table, while D and trimming were read from the DNA. Of around 280,000 clones listed, approximately 83% are singletons. V was pared by 5 bases and J by 3 bases, with 28 bases between. The germline gives CDR1 GTSNPN, CDR2 SVGIG (reference sequence). The length of the CDR3 is 18 residues. The V and J genes are TRBV30 and TRBJ1-2, with D hard to call. Sequencing used peripheral blood. This TCR derives from a woman under 40 who had recovered from COVID-19. The CDR3 DNA reads as TGTGCCTGGTCGACCTTACCCTACGGAGGAGTGACGGACTATGGCTACACCTTC. This codes for CAWSTLPYGGVTDYGYTF.